This T cell receptor beta chain was captured by sequencing in a study of long-term antiretroviral therapy in people with HIV (dated by TCRdb to between 2021 and 2024). General notes on the study: The earliest samples were collected roughly a decade before the 2015 WHO recommendation for immediate ART, at a time when ART was usually postponed until CD4 counts fell. A retrospective serial study tested whether ART initiation and durable HIV suppression were associated with changes in peripheral blood TRB repertoire composition and diversity. From fewer than 35 adults with confirmed HIV infection, the cohort provided over 150 cryopreserved PBMC samples, gathered serially across a mean of around six years (range 1-12). Among the approximately 32 participants with HIV, eleven were female. No cross-contamination during QIAcube processing turned up in test extractions that ran a monoclonal T-cell line alongside 25 to 35 polyclonal samples. On the study overall, not on this receptor specifically: Expanded TRB clones identified before ART initiation dominated the repertoire at all time points, although this dominance fluctuated and declined in many PLHIV after ART. Starting ART was linked to a significant rise in TRB diversity, yet even after long-term ART the diversity remained significantly lower than in transplant donor controls. The samples span the years 2004 to 2017, and the ART regimens used may be less effective than current regimens. Since PBMC availability was limited, sequencing covered only the TCR beta chain, with no alpha chain pairing. CDR3 length ranges in HIV repertoires were narrower than in controls, and network structure suggested an antigen-experienced repertoire with only a slight naive shift after ART. Because pre-ART samples had limited cell numbers, profiling was done on unsorted PBMC rather than on sorted CD4+ and CD8+ T cells. Inferences about post-ART repertoire changes were limited because no data were available on ART adherence, viral resistance or therapy changes.

The immunoSEQ hsTCRB v3.0 assay was used at survey level resolution to sequence the TRB variable region. A depth of roughly 35,000-50,000 T-cell genomes per sample was targeted for TRB sequencing. Pooled TRB libraries were sequenced on an Illumina MiSeq with a v3 150-cycle kit. Regarding the original processing steps: Repertoire analysis was run in R within a reproducible Nextflow workflow that covered QC, data transformation and analysis. LymphoSeq2, an R package for exploring AIRR-Seq data, was used to implement the custom analyses. Four samples that produced fewer than 5000 total TRB sequences were removed, so some 180 HIV repertoires were analyzed. Among the roughly 190 retained HIV repertoires, some 60 were collected before ART initiation and 120 to 130 after ART initiation. Each repertoire was downsampled to 5000 TRB nucleotide sequences, and summary statistics were averaged across 100 downsampling iterations. Only TRB sequences with CDR3 regions of at least seven amino acids were retained for analysis. A Shannon entropy-derived clonality score and the Gini coefficient were used to measure diversity. Repertoire networks linked the top 5000 CDR3 amino acid sequences whenever two sequences differed by an edit distance of one. For TRB CDR3 amino acid sequences, GLIPH2 was used to predict antigen specificity groups and MHC restriction. CDR3 amino acid sequences were matched against VDJdb and McPAS-TCR to flag known CMV, EBV, HIV or tissue antigen associations. Pre-ART, post-ART and control groups were compared with Wilcoxon signed-rank tests and Holm-Bonferroni correction. As stored in TCRdb, this immuneACCESS dataset retains in-frame rearrangements with V and J assigned. A fraction of the clones does not appear; measured against another copy, unresolved V genes explain less than half of the discrepancy, and the remainder lacks a known reason. V and J calls and clone size come straight from that table; D and trimming were deduced from the DNA. A total of tens of thousands of clones appear in this sample, about 77% of them only once. The top ten constitute around 4.8% of the sample.

As regards this clone: Its antigen has not been determined. The sample holds no much larger clone one base away, and base qualities are not on file.

The V and J ends are trimmed by 1 base and 1 base, leaving 12 bases between them. The CDR3 sequence holds 16 residues, the cysteine and phenylalanine included. Only the CDR3 part of the read is kept: 48 bases, read in frame from the first base. Based on the germline V gene (reference sequence), the CDR1 and CDR2 sequences are SSHAT and FNYEAQ. To be included, a participant needed at least one PBMC sample from before ART initiation plus at least two post-ART samples. All participants with HIV were treated in the United States of America. Before DNA extraction, cryopreserved samples of roughly 1-11 million PBMC were thawed and then washed. At the time of the earliest PBMC sample, participants with HIV were aged between roughly 20 and 54 years. Per participant, PBMC samples came from 1-4 timepoints prior to ART initiation and 2-8 timepoints following ART initiation, for a median of 7 samples. For every participant, serial HIV viral load, CD4+ T-cell count, ART history and demographic data were obtained. Genomic DNA was extracted from unsorted PBMC with a Qiagen kit on a QIAcube, processed in batches of 12 samples.

This sequence originates from a middle-aged woman with HIV. The sample was unsorted PBMCs, taken 0.5 years after starting antiretroviral therapy. Here the chain combines TRBV7-7 and TRBJ2-3, with the D gene call left open. The CDR3 is CASSLVAGVGTDTQYF. The nucleotide sequence is given as TGTGCCAGCAGCTTAGTGGCTGGGGTCGGCACAGATACGCAGTATTTT. Where the CDR3 stops, the reference TRBV7-7 and TRBJ2-3 genes take over; the full variable domain is GAGVSQSPRYKVTKRGQDVTLRCDPISSHATLYWYQQALGQGPEFLTYFNYEAQPDKSGLPSDRFSAERPEGSISTLTIQRTEQRDSAMYRCASSLVAGVGTDTQYFGPGTRLTVL.